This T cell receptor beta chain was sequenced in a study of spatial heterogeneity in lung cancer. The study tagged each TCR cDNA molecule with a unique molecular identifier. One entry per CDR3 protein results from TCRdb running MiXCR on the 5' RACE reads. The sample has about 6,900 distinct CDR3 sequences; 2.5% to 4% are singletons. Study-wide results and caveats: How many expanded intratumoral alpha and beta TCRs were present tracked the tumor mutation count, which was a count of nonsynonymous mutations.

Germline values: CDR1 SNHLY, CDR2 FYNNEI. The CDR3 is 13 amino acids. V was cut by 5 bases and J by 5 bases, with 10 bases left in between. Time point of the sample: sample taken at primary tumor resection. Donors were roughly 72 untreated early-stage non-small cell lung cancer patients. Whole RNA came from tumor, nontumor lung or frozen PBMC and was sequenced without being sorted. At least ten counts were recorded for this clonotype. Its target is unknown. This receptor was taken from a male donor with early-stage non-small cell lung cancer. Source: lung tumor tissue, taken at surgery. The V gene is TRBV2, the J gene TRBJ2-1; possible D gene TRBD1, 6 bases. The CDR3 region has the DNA TGTGCCAGCAGTCGGGACATCGACAATGAGCAGTTCTTC. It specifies CASSRDIDNEQFF.